What follows are 26 T cell receptor beta chains derived from one specimen sequenced in a study of shared clonotypes between healthy human individuals. Produced via immunoSEQ multiplex PCR; TCRdb's table is partial and in-frame only. Here the sample spans some 1.4 million clones, roughly 96% being singletons. Sequenced input: naive CD4+ T cells sorted from blood. Subset reported: CD45RA+ positively selected. The receptors stem from a man aged 25 to 40 in good health.

J is TRBJ2-1 and V is TRBV7-2; D tentatively reads TRBD1 or TRBD2 (5 bases each). Trimming left V 7 bases short and J 10 bases short, with 20 bases between. The germline V gene encodes CDR1 SGHTA and CDR2 FQGNSA. CDR3 length equals 14 residues. Here the CDR3 DNA reads TGTGCCAGCACCCATCCTCCTGGGGGAAACGAGCAGTTCTTC. Protein sequence: CASTHPPGGNEQFF. Filled out from reference TRBV7-2 and TRBJ2-1, the complete variable domain reads GAGVSQSPSNKVTEKGKDVELRCDPISGHTALYWYRQSLGQGLEFLIYFQGNSAPDKSGLPSDRFSAERTGGSVSTLTIQRTQQEDSAVYLCASTHPPGGNEQFFGPGTRLTVL.

This sequence joins TRBV9 and TRBJ2-2, with 9 bases matching TRBD2. This CDR3 spans 17 amino acids. V lost 4 bases to trimming and J lost 3 bases; unmatched junction nucleotides: 10. CDR1 and CDR2 from the germline V gene are SGDLS and YYNGEE. CDR3 amino acids: CASSTHSGSGDTGELFF. The CDR3 region has the DNA TGTGCCAGCAGCACCCATAGCGGGAGTGGGGACACCGGGGAGCTGTTTTTT.

J is TRBJ1-1 and V is TRBV4-3; D call uncertain. Deletions cut 0 bases from V and 8 bases from J, with 7 bases between. The CDR3 is 12 residues long. Per the germline V gene, CDR1 is LGHNA and CDR2 is YSLEER. The CDR3: CASSQDRKEAFF. The DNA of the CDR3 is TGCGCCAGCAGCCAAGATAGAAAGGAAGCTTTCTTT.

V usage is TRBV4-1 and J usage is TRBJ2-6; 7 bases are shared with TRBD2. This CDR3 is 19 amino acids long. Germline V gene sequence: CDR1 MGHRA, CDR2 YSYEKL. J gave up 0 bases and V 4 bases, and 12 bases lay outside the gene matches. CDR3 DNA: TGCGCCAGCAGCCCCTGGGGGAGGGGACTAAACTCTGGGGCCAACGTCCTGACTTTC. Translation: CASSPWGRGLNSGANVLTF.

CDR3 DNA: TGCGCCAGCAGCCAAGAGGCCCGTTACTCTGGAAACACCATATATTTT. Encoded protein: CASSQEARYSGNTIYF. This chain connects TRBV4-1 to TRBJ1-3; no reliable D call. The CDR3 has 16 amino acids. The germline V gene has CDR1 MGHRA and CDR2 YSYEKL. Trimming took 0 bases from V and 0 from J, leaving 9 bases between them.

The V call is TRBV6-1, the J call TRBJ1-1; D is undetermined. This CDR3 is built from 14 residues. Germline V gives CDR1 MNHNS, CDR2 SASEGT. Deletions cut 3 bases from V and 5 bases from J, with 13 bases between. The CDR3 reads CASSDLGSGTEAFF. DNA of the CDR3: TGTGCCAGCAGTGATCTGGGGTCCGGGACTGAAGCTTTCTTT.

On this clone itself: At one of its ends the junction is not consistent with the germline gene, which may arise from a read error. The chain has TRBV7-3 and TRBJ2-3, with unresolved D. Germline CDR1 SGHTA, CDR2 FQGTGA. The CDR3 consists of 13 residues. This chain's CDR3 is CASSPQDPSPPIF. The CDR3 DNA reads TGTGCCAGCAGCCCCCAGGATCCGTCGCCTCCAATCTTT.

This chain connects TRBV11-2 to TRBJ2-3; D uncertain. The ends were cut back, 2 bases at V and 4 bases at J, with 7 bases in the middle. The CDR3 has 13 amino acids. CDR1 SGHAT and CDR2 FQNNGV come from the germline V gene. CDR3 sequence (DNA): TGTGCCAGCAGCTTACAAAGTCCAGATACGCAGTATTTT. Translation: CASSLQSPDTQYF.

This clone showed up just once. J is TRBJ1-4 and V is TRBV21-1; the table names TRBD1, a call not compared with the DNA. TRBV21-1 is noted as a pseudogene. The CDR3 is made up of 15 amino acids. In DNA form, the CDR3 reads TGTGCCAGCAGCTTCAGGGGGCGGGTTAATGAAAAACTGTTTTTT. Amino acids: CASSFRGRVNEKLFF.

The chain recombines TRBV7-8 with TRBJ2-1; TRBD1 is a possible D gene (6 bases). CDR1 and CDR2 (germline): SGHVS, FQNEAQ. This CDR3 has 15 amino acids. Trimming stripped 5 bases from V and 1 base from J, with 12 bases between. CDR3 residues: CASSLTGPSYNEQFF. The CDR3 DNA reads as TGTGCCAGCAGCCTGACAGGACCTTCCTACAATGAGCAGTTCTTC.

CDR3 nucleotides: TGCGCCAGCAGCCAAGATTTGATTCCACGGTACAATGAGCAGTTCTTC. Translated, it gives CASSQDLIPRYNEQFF. The chain has TRBV4-3 and TRBJ2-1; D gene unclear. CDR1 is LGHNA and CDR2 is YSLEER in the germline V gene. The germline V and J ends were trimmed by 0 bases and 4 bases, with 13 bases remaining between them. This CDR3 spans 16 amino acids.

The V call is TRBV6-6, the J call TRBJ1-4; D is perhaps TRBD1 (5 bases). Germline V gene sequence: CDR1 MNHNY, CDR2 SVGAGI (reference sequence). Deletions cut 8 bases from V and 4 bases from J, with 11 bases between. This CDR3 contains 13 residues. CDR3 in DNA: TGTGCCAGCCTTTTCGACAGTAATGAAAAACTGTTTTTT. This sequence encodes CASLFDSNEKLFF.

V is TRBV13 and J is TRBJ2-7; tentative D call: TRBD2 (6 bases). V was cut by 2 bases and J by 4 bases, with 18 bases left in between. The CDR3 loop spans 16 amino acids. Germline lookup yields CDR1 PRHDT and CDR2 FYEKMQ (reference sequence). This CDR3 reads CASSLYPLGTPYEQYF. As DNA, the CDR3 is TGTGCCAGCAGCTTATACCCGCTCGGGACTCCATACGAGCAGTACTTC.

This clone was counted a single time. The rearrangement links TRBV28 to TRBJ1-1; the D gene is possibly TRBD1 (6 bases). CDR1 MDHEN and CDR2 SYDVKM come from the germline V gene. V was trimmed by 7 bases and J by 1 base, leaving 10 bases between them. CDR3 size: 13 residues. The CDR3 DNA reads as TGTGCCAGCACGACGACAGGGAACACTGAAGCTTTCTTT. It codes for CASTTTGNTEAFF.

The rearrangement uses TRBV5-1 and TRBJ2-2; D is possibly TRBD2 (6 bases). The germline V and J ends were trimmed by 4 bases and 7 bases, with 14 bases remaining between them. The CDR3 is 14 residues long. Germline CDR1 reads SGHRS; CDR2 reads YFSETQ. The CDR3 loop is CASSAGTVGGELFF. DNA of the CDR3: TGCGCCAGCAGCGCGGGGACGGTCGGCGGGGAGCTGTTTTTT. Complete variable domain (other parts from reference TRBV5-1 and TRBJ2-2): KAGVTQTPRYLIKTRGQQVTLSCSPISGHRSVSWYQQTPGQGLQFLFEYFSETQRNKGNFPGRFSGRQFSNSRSEMNVSTLELGDSALYLCASSAGTVGGELFFGEGSRLTVL.

The J gene is TRBJ2-2, the V gene TRBV9, with 9 bases identical to TRBD2. This CDR3 region has 16 residues. Trimming at V came to 4 bases and at J to 0 bases, leaving 4 bases not matched to a gene. Germline assignment: CDR1 SGDLS and CDR2 YYNGEE. The CDR3 region is CASSLRLAANTGELFF. CDR3 nucleotide sequence: TGTGCCAGCAGCCTGCGACTAGCGGCGAACACCGGGGAGCTGTTTTTT.

The chain links TRBV28 to TRBJ1-5; D might be TRBD1 (5 bases). This CDR3 spans 15 amino acids. Germline V CDR1 and CDR2: MDHEN, SYDVKM. V lost 3 bases to trimming and J lost 3 bases, with 12 bases between them. CDR3 DNA sequence: TGTGCCAGCAGTTTGTCAGGGATTGCCAATCAGCCCCAGCATTTT. Protein product: CASSLSGIANQPQHF.

The V and J genes are TRBV6-1 and TRBJ1-3, with D unclear. Germline V gene data show CDR1 as MNHNS and CDR2 as SASEGT. Deletions cut 3 bases from V and 4 bases from J, with 7 bases between. This CDR3 is built from 13 residues. CDR3 DNA: TGTGCCAGCAGTGAGGCGGCAGGAAACACCATATATTTT. This codes for CASSEAAGNTIYF.

V gene TRBV19 combines with J gene TRBJ2-1; the D call may be TRBD1 or TRBD2 (5 bases each). V lost 5 bases, J lost 7 bases, and 21 bases lay in between. Germline lookup yields CDR1 LNHDA and CDR2 SQIVND (reference sequence). This CDR3 has 16 residues. The CDR3 spells CASSQTLGLAKNEQFF. In DNA, the CDR3 is TGTGCCAGTAGTCAGACTTTGGGGCTAGCCAAGAATGAGCAGTTCTTC.

The rearrangement joins TRBV5-1 to TRBJ2-2, with D possibly called TRBD1 or TRBD2 (5 bases each). The CDR3 has 18 amino acids. V lost 4 bases to trimming and J lost 3 bases, with 22 bases between them. CDR1 is SGHRS, CDR2 YFSETQ, per germline. CDR3 nucleotides: TGCGCCAGCAGCCCTCCCCCCGGCTCGGGGACGCACACCGGGGAGCTGTTTTTT. This translates into CASSPPPGSGTHTGELFF.

A remark on this clone: Germline and junction disagree at one end, which may indicate a read error. The rearrangement uses TRBV12-5 and TRBJ2-7; D is ambiguous. The V gene's germline CDR1 is LGHNT and CDR2 FRNRAP. This CDR3 is 13 amino acids long. CDR3 residues: CASARQLSSEQYF. CDR3 nucleotides: TGTGCTAGTGCCCGACAACTCTCCTCCGAGCAGTACTTC.

This clone was picked up one time. J is TRBJ2-2 and V is TRBV11-2; unclear D gene. The CDR3 spans 17 residues. CDR1 is SGHAT, CDR2 FQNNGV, per germline. V was cut by 4 bases and J by 3 bases, with 18 bases left in between. The CDR3 reads CASSSPRYHGDTGELFF. For the CDR3, the DNA is TGTGCCAGCAGCTCACCAAGATATCATGGGGACACCGGGGAGCTGTTTTTT.

This sequence joins TRBV6-6 and TRBJ2-7; 8 nucleotides agree with TRBD1. The CDR3 is 15 residues long. Per the germline V gene, CDR1 is MNHNY and CDR2 is SVGAGI (reference sequence). J was trimmed by 1 base and V by 5 bases; bases with no gene match: 7. CDR3 residues: CASSTRQGWSYEQYF. The CDR3 DNA follows: TGTGCCAGCAGTACTCGACAGGGGTGGTCCTACGAGCAGTACTTC.

The chain employs TRBV7-2 and TRBJ2-7, with D hard to call. Trimming removed 2 bases from V and 2 bases from J, with 7 bases in between. This CDR3 is 13 amino acids long. Germline CDR1 reads SGHTA; CDR2 reads FQGNSA. CDR3 coding DNA: TGTGCCAGCAGCTTAAACCCTACCTACGAGCAGTACTTC. This codes for CASSLNPTYEQYF.

In this sample, this clone turned up a few times. The chain is built from TRBV5-1 and TRBJ2-5; 14 bases are a match to TRBD2. This CDR3 region has 15 residues. V shed 3 bases and J 3 bases; nucleotides not matched to a gene: 1. Germline values: CDR1 SGHRS, CDR2 YFSETQ. The CDR3 coding sequence is TGCGCCAGCAGCTGGGGACTAGCGGGAGAAGAGACCCAGTACTTC. Amino acids: CASSWGLAGEETQYF.

The J gene is TRBJ2-1, the V gene TRBV6-1; 8 nucleotides align to TRBD1. The CDR3 loop spans 17 amino acids. Germline V gene lookup returns CDR1 MNHNS and CDR2 SASEGT. V was clipped by 2 bases and J by 5 bases; unmatched bases: 11. CDR3 in amino acids: CASSELVSGQGNNEQFF. The CDR3 bases are TGTGCCAGCAGTGAATTAGTCTCTGGACAGGGTAACAATGAGCAGTTCTTC.